This entry lists 2 T cell receptor beta chains sequenced from one sample in a study of T cell repertoires in cytomegalovirus infection. TCRdb itself ran the reads through MiXCR, one entry per CDR3 protein. The sample includes hundreds of thousands of distinct CDR3 sequences, 35% to 40% seen only once; the top ten take around 2.6%. The sequenced sample consisted of PBMCs. Every receptor here comes from a human donor in good health (CMV status not recorded). Some clones in this sample may be carry-over from other donors' samples.

This clonotype was counted a few times. The chain couples TRBV28 to TRBJ2-5, with 9 bases identical to TRBD1. Germline-derived CDR1 and CDR2 are MDHEN and SYDVKM. There are 14 residues in the CDR3. The V and J ends lost 8 bases and 3 bases, in that order; junction bases with no gene match: 7. The CDR3 coding sequence is TGTGCCAGCTCAAGGACAGGGGTAAAAGAGACCCAGTACTTC. Its protein is CASSRTGVKETQYF.

A few counts support this clonotype. This chain uses TRBV2 with TRBJ2-5, with D tentatively TRBD2 (6 bases). V was clipped by 3 bases and J by 0 bases, with 11 bases between them. The CDR3 runs 15 residues. The germline V gene encodes CDR1 SNHLY and CDR2 FYNNEI. For the CDR3, the DNA is TGTGCCAGCAGTGATCAGAGGGACTACCAAGAGACCCAGTACTTC. This gives the protein CASSDQRDYQETQYF.